These T cell receptor beta chains were read from a single sample in a study of blood T cell repertoires in COVID-19. Clones were sequenced by immunoSEQ multiplex PCR, and TCRdb holds only the in-frame ones, with some missing. The table shows about 230,000 clones, with roughly 89% occurring only once. The sequenced material came from PBMCs or T cells enriched from blood (not recorded which). Source of these receptors: a woman younger than 45 with acute COVID-19. CDR3s include the opening cysteine and the closing phenylalanine or tryptophan. D genes are given only for firm matches. Expanded clones get a size class; other rows say once, few or many, or leave the size out.

j_call v_call d_call clone_size cdr3_aa cdr3_nt
TRBJ1-2 TRBV2 TRBD1 . CASSNRGSGGYTF TGTGCCAGCAGCAACAGGGGTAGTGGTGGCTACACCTTC
TRBJ1-2 TRBV11-2 . . CASSLIRDWNYGYTF TGTGCCAGCAGCTTGATCAGGGATTGGAACTATGGCTACACCTTC
TRBJ1-2 TRBV29-1 . . CSVGDKYYGYTF TGCAGCGTCGGGGACAAATACTATGGCTACACCTTC
TRBJ1-2 TRBV6-5 TRBD1 . CASSYGQALNYGYTF TGTGCCAGCAGTTACGGACAGGCCCTTAACTATGGCTACACCTTC
TRBJ2-4 TRBV4-1 TRBD2 . CASSQDPPSAGGRKNIQYF TGCGCCAGCAGCCAAGACCCTCCCTCAGCGGGGGGCCGTAAAAACATTCAGTACTTC
TRBJ2-3 TRBV6-2/TRBV6-3 . . CASSYPPRSTDTQYF TGTGCCAGCAGTTACCCCCCCAGGAGCACAGATACGCAGTATTTT
TRBJ2-3 TRBV10-2 . . CASSESGGIASQYF TGCGCCAGCAGTGAGTCGGGAGGAATAGCTTCGCAGTATTTT
TRBJ2-1 TRBV10-3 TRBD2 . CAISESSGSNNEQFF TGTGCCATCAGTGAGTCGAGCGGGAGCAACAATGAGCAGTTCTTC
TRBJ1-5 TRBV2 . . CASSGGFAGQPQHF TGTGCCAGCAGTGGTGGGTTTGCAGGCCAGCCCCAGCATTTT
TRBJ2-5 TRBV5-1 . few CASSLGARGQETQYF TGCGCCAGCAGCTTGGGGGCAAGGGGACAAGAGACCCAGTACTTC
TRBJ1-2 TRBV7-9 TRBD1 . CASSRGDRGYGYTF TGTGCCAGCAGCCGAGGGGACAGGGGCTATGGCTACACCTTC
TRBJ1-2 TRBV10-3 TRBD1 . CAISTGGDYGYTF TGTGCCATCAGTACAGGGGGGGACTATGGCTACACCTTC
TRBJ2-1 TRBV27 TRBD2 once CASSLVLRDYQRRDYNEQFF TGTGCCAGCAGTTTGGTACTCCGGGACTACCAGCGGCGGGATTACAATGAGCAGTTCTTC
TRBJ1-2 TRBV5-4 . . CASSLGRQRGYGYTF TGTGCCAGCAGCTTGGGGAGACAACGGGGCTATGGCTACACCTTC
TRBJ2-1 TRBV7-9 . . CASSPEGGNEQFF TGTGCCAGCAGCCCCGAGGGGGGGAACGAGCAGTTCTTC
TRBJ1-5 TRBV29-1 . . CSVEVGARGTQHF TGCAGCGTTGAAGTTGGGGCGCGGGGTACCCAGCATTTT
TRBJ2-1 TRBV12-5 TRBD2 once CASGSTSGAYNEQFF TGTGCTAGTGGTTCGACTAGCGGAGCCTACAATGAGCAGTTCTTC
TRBJ2-1 TRBV4-2 TRBD2 . CASSQDKRGSSYNEQFF TGTGCCAGCAGCCAGGATAAGCGGGGAAGCTCCTACAATGAGCAGTTCTTC
TRBJ1-5 TRBV7-6 . . CASSLVTGPDGQPQHF TGTGCCAGCAGCTTAGTGACAGGCCCTGACGGTCAGCCCCAGCATTTT
TRBJ1-2 TRBV7-2 . . CASSLTRTVRYPNYGYTF TGTGCCAGCAGCTTAACCCGGACAGTCCGATATCCTAACTATGGCTACACCTTC